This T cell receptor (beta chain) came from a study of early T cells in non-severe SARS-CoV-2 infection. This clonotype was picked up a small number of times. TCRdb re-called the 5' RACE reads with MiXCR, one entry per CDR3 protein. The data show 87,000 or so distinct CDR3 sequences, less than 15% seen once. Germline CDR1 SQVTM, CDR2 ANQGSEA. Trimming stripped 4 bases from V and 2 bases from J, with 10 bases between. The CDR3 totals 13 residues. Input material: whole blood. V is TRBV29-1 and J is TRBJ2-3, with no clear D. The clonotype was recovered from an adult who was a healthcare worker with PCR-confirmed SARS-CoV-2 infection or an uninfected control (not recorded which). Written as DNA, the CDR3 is TGCAGCGTTGGACCAACTACCACAGATACGCAGTATTTT. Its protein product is CSVGPTTTDTQYF.